A selection of T cell receptor beta chains follows, all from one sample in a study of blood T cell repertoires in COVID-19. This table comes from immunoSEQ multiplex PCR, and its TCRdb copy is limited to in-frame clones, with some not included. The sample lists about 52,000 clones; about 82% were seen once. What was sequenced was peripheral blood. The receptors shown here come from a woman of 80 years or more with acute or convalescent COVID-19. The CDR3 runs from the conserved cysteine through the conserved F or W. D genes are given only for firm matches. Size tells how often a clone was seen (once, few, many) or the class of an expanded clone, and some rows leave it out.

d_gene: NA
j_gene: TRBJ2-2
v_gene: TRBV5-1
abundance: NA
CDR3nt: TGCGCCAGCAGCTTGCCGGAGAGAGGGAGGACCGGGGAGCTGTTTTTT
CDR3aa: CASSLPERGRTGELFF

d_gene: NA
j_gene: TRBJ2-2
v_gene: TRBV5-1
abundance: NA
CDR3nt: TGCGCCAGCGGAGGGGACTTCCACACCGGGGAGCTGTTTTTT
CDR3aa: CASGGDFHTGELFF

d_gene: NA
j_gene: TRBJ2-7
v_gene: TRBV5-1
abundance: NA
CDR3nt: TGCGCCAGCAGCTTGTCACCACAGGGAAACGAGCAGTACTTC
CDR3aa: CASSLSPQGNEQYF

d_gene: NA
j_gene: TRBJ1-5
v_gene: TRBV19
abundance: NA
CDR3nt: TGTGCCAGTAGTATGGCCGGAGGGTATAGCAATCAGCCCCAGCATTTT
CDR3aa: CASSMAGGYSNQPQHF

d_gene: TRBD2
j_gene: TRBJ2-1
v_gene: TRBV7-3
abundance: NA
CDR3nt: TGTGCCAGCAGCCCCAGCCGTAGCGGGAGCACTCTTTTCTTC
CDR3aa: CASSPSRSGSTLFF

d_gene: NA
j_gene: TRBJ1-3
v_gene: TRBV5-1
abundance: NA
CDR3nt: TGCGCCAGCAGCTTGGGAGGCGGGGCAGCTGGAAACACCATATATTTT
CDR3aa: CASSLGGGAAGNTIYF

d_gene: TRBD1
j_gene: TRBJ1-6
v_gene: TRBV12-5
abundance: NA
CDR3nt: TGTGCTAGTGGTTCGGTCATTGGGACAGGGTATAATTCACCCCTCCACTTT
CDR3aa: CASGSVIGTGYNSPLHF

d_gene: TRBD1
j_gene: TRBJ1-2
v_gene: TRBV5-8
abundance: NA
CDR3nt: TGTGCCAGCAGCTTGTCGGCAGGGGGCACGATCGGCTACACCTTC
CDR3aa: CASSLSAGGTIGYTF

d_gene: TRBD2
j_gene: TRBJ2-3
v_gene: TRBV5-1
abundance: NA
CDR3nt: TGCGCCAGCAGCTCAACTAGCGGGGGGTGGGATACGCAGTATTTT
CDR3aa: CASSSTSGGWDTQYF

d_gene: TRBD2
j_gene: TRBJ2-3
v_gene: TRBV15
abundance: NA
CDR3nt: TGTGCCACCAGCAGAGGGTCGGACGGGGGGGCGACAGATACGCAGTATTTT
CDR3aa: CATSRGSDGGATDTQYF

d_gene: NA
j_gene: TRBJ1-1
v_gene: TRBV7-2
abundance: NA
CDR3nt: TGTGCCAGCAGCTTAAACTCAGGTTTCGGCACTGAAGCTTTCTTT
CDR3aa: CASSLNSGFGTEAFF

d_gene: NA
j_gene: TRBJ2-5
v_gene: TRBV10-3
abundance: NA
CDR3nt: TGTGCCATCAGCAGGTCACAAGAGACCCAGTACTTC
CDR3aa: CAISRSQETQYF

d_gene: NA
j_gene: TRBJ2-1
v_gene: TRBV19
abundance: NA
CDR3nt: TGTGCCACGGGGGAGTATGTAGAGCAGTTCTTC
CDR3aa: CATGEYVEQFF

d_gene: NA
j_gene: TRBJ2-3
v_gene: TRBV5-1
abundance: NA
CDR3nt: TGCGCCAGCAGCTTGGATTCAGTTTCCACAGATACGCAGTATTTT
CDR3aa: CASSLDSVSTDTQYF

d_gene: NA
j_gene: TRBJ2-3
v_gene: TRBV5-1
abundance: NA
CDR3nt: TGCGCCAGCAGCCTAGGACAGAATACAGATACGCAGTATTTT
CDR3aa: CASSLGQNTDTQYF

d_gene: NA
j_gene: TRBJ2-7
v_gene: TRBV7-9
abundance: few
CDR3nt: TGTGCCAGCAGCTTAGCGCATAGTCCGAATAGCTCCTACGAGCAGTACTTC
CDR3aa: CASSLAHSPNSSYEQYF